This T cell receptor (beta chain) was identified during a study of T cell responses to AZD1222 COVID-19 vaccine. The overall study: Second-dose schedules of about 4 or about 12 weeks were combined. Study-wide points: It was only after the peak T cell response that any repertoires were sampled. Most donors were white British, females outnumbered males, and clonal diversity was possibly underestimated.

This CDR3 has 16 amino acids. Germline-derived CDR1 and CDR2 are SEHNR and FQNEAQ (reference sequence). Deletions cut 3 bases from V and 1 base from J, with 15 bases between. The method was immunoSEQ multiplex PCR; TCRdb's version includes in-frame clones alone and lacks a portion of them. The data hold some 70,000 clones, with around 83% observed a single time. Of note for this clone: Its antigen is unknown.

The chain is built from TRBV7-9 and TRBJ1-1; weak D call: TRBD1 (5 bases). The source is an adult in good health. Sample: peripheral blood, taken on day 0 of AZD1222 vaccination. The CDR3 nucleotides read TGTGCCAGCAGCTTTAGGGGACGCCATGGGAACACTGAAGCTTTCTTT. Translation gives CASSFRGRHGNTEAFF. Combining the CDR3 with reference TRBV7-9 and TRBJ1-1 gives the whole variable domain DTGVSQNPRHKITKRGQNVTFRCDPISEHNRLYWYRQTLGQGPEFLTYFQNEAQLEKSRLLSDRFSAERPKGSFSTLEIQRTEQGDSAMYLCASSFRGRHGNTEAFFGQGTRLTVV.